Each of the 6 T cell receptor beta chains below was sequenced from the same sample in a study of T cell changes during pregnancy in multiple sclerosis. The assay was immunoSEQ multiplex PCR, and TCRdb's table has in-frame clones only and misses some. Of about 77,000 clones in the sample, around nine tenths were seen once. Sequenced here: peripheral blood, sampled before pregnancy. These receptor sequences come from a female donor with multiple sclerosis, enrolled in a pregnancy study.

This CDR3 is CASSPRGRGLGTEAFF. The CDR3 region has the DNA TGTGCCAGCAGCCCACGGGGCAGGGGGCTCGGCACTGAAGCTTTCTTT. The gene calls are TRBV11-1 and TRBJ1-1; 8 bases line up with TRBD1. CDR1 is SGHAT and CDR2 is FQDESV in the germline V gene (reference sequence). This CDR3 region has 16 residues. Losses at the gene ends were 5 bases for V and 4 bases for J; bases not matched to a gene: 12.

A single count supports this clone. V is TRBV7-2 and J is TRBJ2-7; 7 bases are a match to TRBD1. Germline CDR1 reads SGHTA; CDR2 reads FQGNSA. Unmatched junction bases numbered 8, after V lost 5 bases and J lost 1 base. There are 15 residues in the CDR3. CDR3 loop: CASSPYRDSSYEQYF. In DNA, the CDR3 is TGTGCCAGCAGCCCTTACCGGGACAGTTCCTACGAGCAGTACTTC.

The V and J genes are TRBV5-1 and TRBJ2-5; possibly TRBD2 for D (5 bases). Trimming shortened V by 2 bases and J by 3 bases, and 11 bases separated the two germline ends. This CDR3 comprises 14 residues. CDR1 is SGHRS and CDR2 is YFSETQ in the germline V gene. The CDR3 spells CASSFWSGEETQYF. The CDR3 coding sequence is TGCGCCAGCAGCTTTTGGTCCGGGGAAGAGACCCAGTACTTC.

Only one count was recorded for this clone. The rearrangement uses TRBV11-2 and TRBJ1-6; D perhaps matches TRBD1 (6 bases). Trimming pared 7 bases from V and 1 base from J, leaving 14 bases between. The V gene's germline CDR1 is SGHAT and CDR2 FQNNGV. The CDR3 contains 16 residues. CDR3 amino acids: CASTRGRGSYNSPLHF. The CDR3 DNA sequence: TGTGCCAGCACACGGGGAAGGGGGTCCTATAATTCACCCCTCCACTTT.

This clone was detected only a few times. The V call is TRBV6-5, the J call TRBJ1-6; the D gene is possibly TRBD1 (5 bases). The CDR3 runs to 16 residues. From germline, CDR1 is MNHEY and CDR2 SVGAGI. Trimming shortened V by 0 bases and J by 6 bases, and 12 bases separated the two germline ends. CDR3 in DNA: TGTGCCAGCAGTTACTCGGGGCAGGGTGGTAATTCACCCCTCCACTTT. This gives the protein CASSYSGQGGNSPLHF.

The chain employs TRBV29-1 and TRBJ2-1; no clear D. Trimming took 4 bases from V and 8 from J, leaving 6 bases between them. CDR1 and CDR2 (germline): SQVTM, ANQGSEA. This CDR3 spans 10 amino acids. Here the CDR3 DNA reads TGCAGCGTTGTATTTTATGAGCAGTTCTTC. Protein: CSVVFYEQFF.